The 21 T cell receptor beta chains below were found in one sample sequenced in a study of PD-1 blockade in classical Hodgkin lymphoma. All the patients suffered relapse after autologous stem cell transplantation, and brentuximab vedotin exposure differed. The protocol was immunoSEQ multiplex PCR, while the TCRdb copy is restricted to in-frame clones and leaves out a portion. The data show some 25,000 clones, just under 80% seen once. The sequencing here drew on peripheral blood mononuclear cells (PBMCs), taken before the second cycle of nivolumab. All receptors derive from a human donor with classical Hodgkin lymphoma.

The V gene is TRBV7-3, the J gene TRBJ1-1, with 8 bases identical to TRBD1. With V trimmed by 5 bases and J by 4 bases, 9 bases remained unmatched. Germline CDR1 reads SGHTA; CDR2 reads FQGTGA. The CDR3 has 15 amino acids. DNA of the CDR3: TGTGCCAGCAGCCCCCAGGGGGCCGGGAGCACTGAAGCTTTCTTT. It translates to CASSPQGAGSTEAFF. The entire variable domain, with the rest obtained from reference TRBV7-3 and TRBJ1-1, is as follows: GAGVSQTPSNKVTEKGKYVELRCDPISGHTALYWYRQSLGQGPEFLIYFQGTGAADDSGLPNDRFFAVRPEGSVSTLKIQRTERGDSAVYLCASSPQGAGSTEAFFGQGTRLTVV.

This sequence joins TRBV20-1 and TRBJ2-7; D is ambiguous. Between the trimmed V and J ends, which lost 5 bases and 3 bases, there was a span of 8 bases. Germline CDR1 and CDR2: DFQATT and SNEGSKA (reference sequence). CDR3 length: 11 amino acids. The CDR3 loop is CSAAQLYEQYF. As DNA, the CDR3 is TGCAGTGCTGCTCAGCTCTACGAGCAGTACTTC.

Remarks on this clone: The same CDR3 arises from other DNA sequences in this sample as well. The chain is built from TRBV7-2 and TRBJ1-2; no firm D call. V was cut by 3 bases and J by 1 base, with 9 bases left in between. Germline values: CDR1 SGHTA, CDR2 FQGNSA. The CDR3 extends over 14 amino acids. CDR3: CASSLDGVNYGYTF. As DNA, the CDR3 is TGTGCCAGCAGCTTGGATGGGGTTAACTATGGCTACACCTTC.

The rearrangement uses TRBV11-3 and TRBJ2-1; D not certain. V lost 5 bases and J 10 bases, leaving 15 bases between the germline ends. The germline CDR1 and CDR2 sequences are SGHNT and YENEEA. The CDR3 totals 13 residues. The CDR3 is CASSPQTLGEQFF. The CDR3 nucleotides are TGTGCCAGCAGCCCACAGACCCTTGGGGAGCAGTTCTTC.

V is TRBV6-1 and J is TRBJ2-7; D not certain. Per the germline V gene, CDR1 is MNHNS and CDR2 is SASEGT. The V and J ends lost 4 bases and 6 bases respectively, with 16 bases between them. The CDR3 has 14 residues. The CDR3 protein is CASSVEETLFEQYF. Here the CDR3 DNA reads TGTGCCAGCAGTGTCGAAGAGACCCTTTTCGAGCAGTACTTC.

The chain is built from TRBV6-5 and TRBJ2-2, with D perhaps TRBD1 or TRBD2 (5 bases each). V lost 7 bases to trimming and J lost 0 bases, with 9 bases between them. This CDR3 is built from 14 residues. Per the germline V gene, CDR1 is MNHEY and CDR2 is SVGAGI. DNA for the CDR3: TGTGCCAGCAAGTGGGACCCGAACACCGGGGAGCTGTTTTTT. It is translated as CASKWDPNTGELFF.

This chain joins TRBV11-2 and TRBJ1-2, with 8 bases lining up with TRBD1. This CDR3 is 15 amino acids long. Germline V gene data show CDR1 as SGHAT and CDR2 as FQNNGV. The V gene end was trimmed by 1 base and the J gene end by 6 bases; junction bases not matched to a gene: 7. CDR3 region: CASSLGTGRDNGYTF. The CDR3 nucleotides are TGTGCCAGCAGCTTAGGGACAGGGAGAGACAATGGCTACACCTTC. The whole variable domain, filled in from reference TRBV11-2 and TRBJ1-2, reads EAGVAQSPRYKIIEKRQSVAFWCNPISGHATLYWYQQILGQGPKLLIQFQNNGVVDDSQLPKDRFSAERLKGVDSTLKIQPAKLEDSAVYLCASSLGTGRDNGYTFGSGTRLTVV.

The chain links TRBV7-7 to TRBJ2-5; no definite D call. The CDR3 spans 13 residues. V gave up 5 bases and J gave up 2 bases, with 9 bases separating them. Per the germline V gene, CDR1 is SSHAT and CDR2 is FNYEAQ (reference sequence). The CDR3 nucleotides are TGTGCCAGCAGCCCTGGACGGCAAGAGACCCAGTACTTC. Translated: CASSPGRQETQYF.

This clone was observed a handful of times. For the CDR3, the DNA is TGTGCCAGCACCCCGGGGTCACAGGATATTTCACCCCTCCACTTT. This gives the protein CASTPGSQDISPLHF. J is TRBJ1-6 and V is TRBV9, with D possibly being TRBD1 (5 bases). The germline CDR1 and CDR2 sequences are SGDLS and YYNGEE. The CDR3 covers 15 residues. Between the trimmed V and J ends, which lost 6 bases and 9 bases, there was a span of 19 bases.

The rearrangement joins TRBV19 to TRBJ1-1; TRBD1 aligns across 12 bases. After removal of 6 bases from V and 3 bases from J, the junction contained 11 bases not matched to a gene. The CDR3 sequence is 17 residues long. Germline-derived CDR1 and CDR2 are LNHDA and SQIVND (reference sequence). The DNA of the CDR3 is TGTGCCAGTAGAGATGAAGGGACAGGGGGCAGGTACACTGAAGCTTTCTTT. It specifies CASRDEGTGGRYTEAFF.

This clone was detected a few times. The CDR3 here is CASSAPLDTEAFF. In nucleotides, the CDR3 is TGTGCCAGCAGTGCTCCCTTGGACACTGAAGCTTTCTTT. This sequence joins TRBV28 and TRBJ1-1; D remains ambiguous. Looked up from germline, CDR1 is MDHEN and CDR2 is SYDVKM. The CDR3 loop spans 13 amino acids. The V and J ends lost 5 bases and 3 bases respectively, with 10 bases between them.

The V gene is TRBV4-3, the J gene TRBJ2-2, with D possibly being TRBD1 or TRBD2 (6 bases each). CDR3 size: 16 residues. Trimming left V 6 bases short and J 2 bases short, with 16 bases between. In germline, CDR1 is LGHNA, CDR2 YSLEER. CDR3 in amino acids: CASRRRGGQNTGELFF. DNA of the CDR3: TGCGCCAGCAGGAGGAGAGGGGGGCAAAACACCGGGGAGCTGTTTTTT.

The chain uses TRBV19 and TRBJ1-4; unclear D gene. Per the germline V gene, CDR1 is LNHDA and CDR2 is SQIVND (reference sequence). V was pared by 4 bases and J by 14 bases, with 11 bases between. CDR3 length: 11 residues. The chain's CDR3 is CASSSYERLFF. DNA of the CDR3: TGTGCCAGTAGTAGCTATGAAAGGCTGTTTTTT.

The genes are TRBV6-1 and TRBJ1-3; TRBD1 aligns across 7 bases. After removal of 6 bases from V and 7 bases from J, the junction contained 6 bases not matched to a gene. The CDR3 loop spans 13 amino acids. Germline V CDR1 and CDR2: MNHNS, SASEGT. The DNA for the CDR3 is TGTGCCAGCAGATTACCAGGGGGGAACACCATATATTTT. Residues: CASRLPGGNTIYF.

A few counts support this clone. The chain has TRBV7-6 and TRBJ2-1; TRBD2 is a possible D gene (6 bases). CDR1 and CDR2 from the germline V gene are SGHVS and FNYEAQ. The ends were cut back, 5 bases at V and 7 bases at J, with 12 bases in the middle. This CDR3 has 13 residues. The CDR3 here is CASSAGTQNEQFF. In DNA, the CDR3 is TGTGCCAGCAGCGCAGGGACTCAAAATGAGCAGTTCTTC. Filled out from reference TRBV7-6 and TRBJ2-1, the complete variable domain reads GAGVSQSPRYKVTKRGQDVALRCDPISGHVSLYWYRQALGQGPEFLTYFNYEAQQDKSGLPNDRFSAERPEGSISTLTIQRTEQRDSAMYRCASSAGTQNEQFFGPGTRLTVL.

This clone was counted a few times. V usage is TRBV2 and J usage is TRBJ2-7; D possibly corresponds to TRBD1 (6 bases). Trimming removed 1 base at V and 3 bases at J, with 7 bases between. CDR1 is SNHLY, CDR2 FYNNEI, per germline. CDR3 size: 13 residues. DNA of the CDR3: TGTGCCAGCAGTGAAGAGGGGGTCTACGAGCAGTACTTC. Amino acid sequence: CASSEEGVYEQYF.

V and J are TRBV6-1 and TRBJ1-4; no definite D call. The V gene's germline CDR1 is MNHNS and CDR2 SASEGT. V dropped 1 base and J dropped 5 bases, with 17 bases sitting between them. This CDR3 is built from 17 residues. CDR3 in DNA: TGTGCCAGCAGTGAAGAGCCCAGACCGTTTAGAAATGAAAAACTGTTTTTT. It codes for CASSEEPRPFRNEKLFF.

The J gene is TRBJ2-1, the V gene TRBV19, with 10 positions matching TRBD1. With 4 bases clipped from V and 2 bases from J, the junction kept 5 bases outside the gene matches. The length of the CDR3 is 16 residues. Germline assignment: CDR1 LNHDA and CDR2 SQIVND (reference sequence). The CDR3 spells CASSTRQGATYNEQFF. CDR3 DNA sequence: TGTGCCAGTAGTACCAGACAGGGGGCTACCTACAATGAGCAGTTCTTC.

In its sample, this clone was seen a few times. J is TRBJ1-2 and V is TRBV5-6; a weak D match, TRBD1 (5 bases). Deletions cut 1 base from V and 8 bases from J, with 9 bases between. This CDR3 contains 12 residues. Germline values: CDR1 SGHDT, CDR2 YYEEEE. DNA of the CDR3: TGTGCCAGCAGCTTGTACTGGGGCGGCTACACCTTC. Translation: CASSLYWGGYTF.

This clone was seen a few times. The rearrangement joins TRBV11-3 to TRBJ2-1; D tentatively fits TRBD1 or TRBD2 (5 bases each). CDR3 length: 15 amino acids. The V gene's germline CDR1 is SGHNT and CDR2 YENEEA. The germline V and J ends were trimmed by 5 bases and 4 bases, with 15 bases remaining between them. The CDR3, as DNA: TGTGCCAGCAGCCAAGGGACCTCGGGTTACAATGAGCAGTTCTTC. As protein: CASSQGTSGYNEQFF.

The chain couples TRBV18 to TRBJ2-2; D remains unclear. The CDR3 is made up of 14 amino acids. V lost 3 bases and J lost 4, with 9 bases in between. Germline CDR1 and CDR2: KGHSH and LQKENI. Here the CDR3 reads CASSPIQFTGELFF. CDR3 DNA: TGTGCCAGCTCACCTATCCAGTTCACCGGGGAGCTGTTTTTT.